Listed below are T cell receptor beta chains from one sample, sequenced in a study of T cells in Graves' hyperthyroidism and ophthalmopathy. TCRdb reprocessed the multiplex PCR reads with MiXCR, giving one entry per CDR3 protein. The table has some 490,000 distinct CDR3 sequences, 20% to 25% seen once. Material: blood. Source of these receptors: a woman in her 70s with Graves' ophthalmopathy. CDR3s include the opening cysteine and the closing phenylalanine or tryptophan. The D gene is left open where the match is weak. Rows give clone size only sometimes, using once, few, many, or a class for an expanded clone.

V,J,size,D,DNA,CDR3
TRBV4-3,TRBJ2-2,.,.,TGCGCCAGCAGCTACCAGGGGGGGTCCGGGGAGCTGTTTTTT,CASSYQGGSGELFF
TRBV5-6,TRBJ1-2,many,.,TGTGCCAGCAGCCACGAATTTGGGAGCTCTAACTATGGCTACACCTTC,CASSHEFGSSNYGYTF
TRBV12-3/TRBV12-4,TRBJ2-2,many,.,TGTGCCAGCAGTTTTCAACTACGTGACACCGGGGAGCTGTTTTTT,CASSFQLRDTGELFF
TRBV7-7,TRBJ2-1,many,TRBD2,TGTGCTAGCAGCCCACGCGCGGGAGTCCCCAATGAGCAGTTCTTC,CASSPRAGVPNEQFF
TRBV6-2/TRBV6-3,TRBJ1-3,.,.,TGTGCCAGCAGTTCGTCGGGACGGAGAAACACCATATATTTT,CASSSSGRRNTIYF
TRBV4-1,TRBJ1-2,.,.,TGCGCCAGCAGCCTTCCGTCCGTCCCCTATGGCTACACCTTC,CASSLPSVPYGYTF
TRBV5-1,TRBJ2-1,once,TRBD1,TGCGCCAGCAGCTTCGGACAGGGGATTGGTGAGCAGTTCTTC,CASSFGQGIGEQFF
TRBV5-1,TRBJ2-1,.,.,TGCGCCAGCAGCTTGGGACAGGCGGGAGATGAGCAGTTCTTC,CASSLGQAGDEQFF
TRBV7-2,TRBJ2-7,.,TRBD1,TGTGCCAGCAGCTTAGGCCTTCACAGGGGTTCCGAGCAGTACTTC,CASSLGLHRGSEQYF
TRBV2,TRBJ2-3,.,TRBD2,TGTGCCAGCAAGGAGCGGGAAACAGATACGCAGTATTTT,CASKERETDTQYF
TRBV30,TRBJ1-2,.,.,TGTGCCTCCTTGGTGGGTCCGGGTGGGGGCTACACCTTC,CASLVGPGGGYTF
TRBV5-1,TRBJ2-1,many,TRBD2,TGCGCCAGCAGCTTGTTGACGGGAGGATCAGTCAATGAGCAGTTCTTC,CASSLLTGGSVNEQFF
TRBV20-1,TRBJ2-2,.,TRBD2,TGCAGTGCTAGGGTCGGGACTAGCGGCACCGGGGAGCTGTTTTTT,CSARVGTSGTGELFF
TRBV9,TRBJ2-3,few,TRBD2,TGTGCCAGCAGCCCTTCGGGCGGGAGTGGGGCAGATACGCAGTATTTT,CASSPSGGSGADTQYF
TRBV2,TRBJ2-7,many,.,TGTGCCAGCAGGTTAGAGGGCGAGCAGTACTTC,CASRLEGEQYF
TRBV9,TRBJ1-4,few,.,TGTGCCAGCAGCGTAGACGGAGAAACTAATGAAAAACTGTTTTTT,CASSVDGETNEKLFF
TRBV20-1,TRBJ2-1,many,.,TGCAGTGCTAGCGGGAGACTGTACAATGAGCAGTTCTTC,CSASGRLYNEQFF
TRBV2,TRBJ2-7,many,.,TGTGCCAGCAAGGCAGGGGTGATCTACGAGCAGTACTTC,CASKAGVIYEQYF
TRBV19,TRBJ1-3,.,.,TGTGCCAGTAGGACCCCGGGTCGCTCTGGAAACACCATATATTTT,CASRTPGRSGNTIYF
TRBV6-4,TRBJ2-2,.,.,TGTGCCAGCAGCGGGACCCCAGGCACCGGGGAGCTGTTTTTT,CASSGTPGTGELFF
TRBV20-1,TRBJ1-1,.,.,TGCAGTATCTGCCTGGGCACTGAAGCTTTATTT,CSICLGTEALF
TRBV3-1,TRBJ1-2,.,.,TGTGCCAGCAGCCAAGCAAGGGGGTCGTTACGCTACACCTTC,CASSQARGSLRYTF
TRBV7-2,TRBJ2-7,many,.,TGTGCCAGCAACCTCGTCGGGGCCCACTACGAGCAGTACTTC,CASNLVGAHYEQYF
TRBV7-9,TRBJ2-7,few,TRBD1,TGTGCCAGCAGCTCAGTCGGGACAGGCCGGTTCGAGCAGTACTTC,CASSSVGTGRFEQYF
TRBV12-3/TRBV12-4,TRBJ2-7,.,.,TGTGCCAGCAGTTTAATCTCCAGAGCCTACGAGCAGTACTTC,CASSLISRAYEQYF
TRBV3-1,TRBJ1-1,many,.,TGTGCCAGCAGCCAAGCGGAGGTGAAAGGTGAAGCTTTCTTT,CASSQAEVKGEAFF
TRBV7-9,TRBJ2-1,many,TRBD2,TGTGCCAGCAGCGTCTTTAGCGGGTCTTACAATGAGCAGTTCTTC,CASSVFSGSYNEQFF
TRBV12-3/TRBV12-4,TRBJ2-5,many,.,TGTGCCAGCAGCCTCCAAAGCGGGAGAGGGGGCGAGACCCAGTACTTC,CASSLQSGRGGETQYF
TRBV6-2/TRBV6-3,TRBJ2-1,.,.,TGTGCCAGCAGTTTTGCGGGCAGGGGACGCGGGAGTAGGGTCAGTGAGCAGTTCTTC,CASSFAGRGRGSRVSEQFF
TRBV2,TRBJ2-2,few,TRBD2,TGTGCCAGCGGACGACTAGCGGGGAACGGGGAGCTGTTTTTT,CASGRLAGNGELFF
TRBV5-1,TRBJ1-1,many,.,TGCGCCAGCAGCTTGGAACGGTTGAACACTGAAGCTTTCTTT,CASSLERLNTEAFF
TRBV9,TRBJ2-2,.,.,TGTGCCAACAGCCCCTTAGGAGGATCCGGGGAGCTGTTTTTT,CANSPLGGSGELFF
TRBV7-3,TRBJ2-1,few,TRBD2,TGTGCCAGCAGCCCTAGCGGGAGTGTAGGAAATGAGCAGTTCTTC,CASSPSGSVGNEQFF
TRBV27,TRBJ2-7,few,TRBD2,TGTGCCAGCAGTCCCGGATGGGGGACTAGCGGGAGCAACGAGCAGTACTTC,CASSPGWGTSGSNEQYF
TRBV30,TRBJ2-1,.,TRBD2,TGTGCCTGGAGCGGGACTAGCGGACCCAATGAGCAGTTCTTC,CAWSGTSGPNEQFF
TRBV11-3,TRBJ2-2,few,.,TGTGCCAGCAGCTTCTTCCCCGGCACCGGGGAGCTGTTTTTT,CASSFFPGTGELFF
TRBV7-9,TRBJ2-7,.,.,TGTGCCAGCAGCCTGACGTTGAACAGTGTAACCTACGAGCAGTACTTC,CASSLTLNSVTYEQYF
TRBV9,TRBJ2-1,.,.,TGTGCCAGCAGCGTAGCTACGAGGGGGAATGAGCAGTTCTTC,CASSVATRGNEQFF
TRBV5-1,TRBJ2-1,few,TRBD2,TGCGCCAGCAGCTGGACTAGCGGGAGTTTTATCGATGAGCAGTTCTTC,CASSWTSGSFIDEQFF
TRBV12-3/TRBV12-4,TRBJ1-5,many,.,TGTGCCAGCAGTCCGGGACCGTCGCCCCAGCATTTT,CASSPGPSPQHF
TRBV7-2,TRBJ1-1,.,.,TGTGCCAGCAGCACCCGGCCGTTAGGGGTCACTGAAGCTTTCTTT,CASSTRPLGVTEAFF
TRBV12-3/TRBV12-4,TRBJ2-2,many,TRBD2,TGTGCCAGCAGTTTAGGGGGGACTAGCGGTACCGGGGAGCTGTTTTTT,CASSLGGTSGTGELFF
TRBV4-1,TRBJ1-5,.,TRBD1,TGCGCCAGCAGCCAAGAGGACAGGGCAGGTCAGCCCCAGCATTTT,CASSQEDRAGQPQHF
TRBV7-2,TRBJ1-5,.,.,TGTGCCAGCAGCCCGAACGGGTGGGGGAATGGGGAGCCCCAGCATTTT,CASSPNGWGNGEPQHF
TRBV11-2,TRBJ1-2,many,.,TGTGCCAGCACCCTTCACGCGAACTATGGCTACACCTTC,CASTLHANYGYTF
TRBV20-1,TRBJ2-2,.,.,TGCAGTGCTCCGCGCGGCGCGAAGGGTTCACTTGGCGGGGAGCTGTTTTTT,CSAPRGAKGSLGGELFF
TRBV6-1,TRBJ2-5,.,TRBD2,TGTGCCAGCAGTAGCTGGGGACTAGCGGGAGTACCGACCCAGTACTTC,CASSSWGLAGVPTQYF
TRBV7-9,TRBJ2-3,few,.,TGTGCCAGCAGCTCGAATTCCGGGCCCTCCACAGATACGCAGTATTTT,CASSSNSGPSTDTQYF
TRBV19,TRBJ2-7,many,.,TGTGCCAGTAGTAAGGCGGGCTACGAGCAGTACTTC,CASSKAGYEQYF
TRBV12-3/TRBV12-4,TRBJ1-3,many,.,TGTGCCAGCAGTTCGAGAACCGGGCCATCTGGAAACACCATATATTTT,CASSSRTGPSGNTIYF
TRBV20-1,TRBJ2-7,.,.,TGCAGTGCTAGAGACCCCCAGGGGCGCGAGCAGTACTTC,CSARDPQGREQYF
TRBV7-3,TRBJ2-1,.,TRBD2,TGTGCCAGCAGCTCCACCGGGACTAGCGGGAGGGGCTACAATGAGCAGTTCTTC,CASSSTGTSGRGYNEQFF
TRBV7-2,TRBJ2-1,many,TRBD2,TGTGCCAGCAGCCTATTGAGCGGGAGCTCCTACAATGAGCAGTTCTTC,CASSLLSGSSYNEQFF
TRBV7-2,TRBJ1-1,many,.,TGTGCCAGCAGCTTAGAAGTAGGTGAAGCTTTCTTT,CASSLEVGEAFF
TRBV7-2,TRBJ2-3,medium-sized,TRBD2,TGTGCCAGCAGCCTACTAGCGGGAGACAGCACAGATACGCAGTATTTT,CASSLLAGDSTDTQYF
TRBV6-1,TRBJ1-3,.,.,TGTGCCAGCAGCCACCGACAGGTTCACTCTGGAAACACCATATATTTT,CASSHRQVHSGNTIYF
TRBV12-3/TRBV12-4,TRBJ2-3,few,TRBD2,TGTGCCAGCAGACCTACTAGCGGACGCACAGATACGCAGTATTTT,CASRPTSGRTDTQYF
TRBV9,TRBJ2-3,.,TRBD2,TGTGCCAGCAGCGTAGGAAAGGGGTGGACTAGCGGGAGTCCAGATACGCAGTATTTT,CASSVGKGWTSGSPDTQYF
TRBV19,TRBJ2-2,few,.,TGTGCCACAAAACTAGTCACCGGGGAGCTGTTTTTT,CATKLVTGELFF